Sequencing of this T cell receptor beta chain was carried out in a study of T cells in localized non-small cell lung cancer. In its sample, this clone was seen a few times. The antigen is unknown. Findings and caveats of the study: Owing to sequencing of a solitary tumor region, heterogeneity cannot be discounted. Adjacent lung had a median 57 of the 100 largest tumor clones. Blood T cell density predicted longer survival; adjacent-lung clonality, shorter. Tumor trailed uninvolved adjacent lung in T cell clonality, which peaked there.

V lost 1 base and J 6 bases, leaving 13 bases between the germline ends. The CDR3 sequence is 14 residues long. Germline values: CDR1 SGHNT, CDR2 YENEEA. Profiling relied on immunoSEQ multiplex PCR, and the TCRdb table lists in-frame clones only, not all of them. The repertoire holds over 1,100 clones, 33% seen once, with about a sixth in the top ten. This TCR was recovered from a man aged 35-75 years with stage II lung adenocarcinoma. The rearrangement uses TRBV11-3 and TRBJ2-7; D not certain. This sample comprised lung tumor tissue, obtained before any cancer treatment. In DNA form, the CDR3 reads TGTGCCAGCAGCTTAGGGCTAGGAAAGTTCGAGCAGTACTTC. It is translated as CASSLGLGKFEQYF.